The 9 T cell receptor beta chains given below trace back to one sample, sequenced in a study of cytomegalovirus exposure and HLA in healthy donors. 60 Vbeta and 13 Jbeta primers were used in PCR. The table came from immunoSEQ multiplex PCR; TCRdb's copy has only in-frame clones and leaves some out. In total, the table holds approximately 47,000 clones. The source material was PBMCs. The source is a male donor in good health and CMV-seronegative.

The chain joins TRBV7-9 to TRBJ1-1; 8 bases line up with TRBD1. Germline V gene lookup returns CDR1 SEHNR and CDR2 FQNEAQ (reference sequence). V was clipped by 7 bases and J by 8 bases; unmatched bases: 9. The CDR3 is 13 residues long. The CDR3 spells CASNDRGKLEAFF. The CDR3, as DNA: TGTGCCAGCAACGACAGGGGAAAGCTCGAAGCTTTCTTT.

The chain couples TRBV12-5 to TRBJ1-2; D uncertain. V was pared by 5 bases and J by 4 bases, with 23 bases between. CDR3 length: 17 amino acids. Germline V CDR1 and CDR2: LGHNT, FRNRAP. CDR3 coding DNA: TGTGCTAGTGGTACACCCCCGACTAACCCATACGGCTATGGCTACACCTTC. This encodes CASGTPPTNPYGYGYTF.

The rearrangement uses TRBV7-9 and TRBJ1-5; TRBD1 agrees at 7 bases. The germline CDR1 and CDR2 sequences are SEHNR and FQNEAQ (reference sequence). This CDR3 contains 14 residues. With V trimmed by 5 bases and J by 7 bases, 8 bases remained unmatched. The CDR3 coding sequence is TGTGCCAGCAGCGCTGGGACAGATCGGCAGCCCCAGCATTTT. It yields the protein CASSAGTDRQPQHF. Based on the CDR3 plus reference TRBV7-9 and TRBJ1-5, the full variable domain is DTGVSQNPRHKITKRGQNVTFRCDPISEHNRLYWYRQTLGQGPEFLTYFQNEAQLEKSRLLSDRFSAERPKGSFSTLEIQRTEQGDSAMYLCASSAGTDRQPQHFGDGTRLSIL.

The V and J genes are TRBV5-1 and TRBJ2-2; weak D call: TRBD2 (6 bases). This CDR3 region has 14 residues. The germline CDR1 and CDR2 sequences are SGHRS and YFSETQ. The V and J ends lost 1 base and 5 bases respectively, with 9 bases between them. In DNA, the CDR3 is TGCGCCAGCAGCTTGTTGGGGGGAACCGGGGAGCTGTTTTTT. It specifies CASSLLGGTGELFF.

The J gene is TRBJ1-6, the V gene TRBV4-3; D is ambiguous. Germline V gene lookup returns CDR1 LGHNA and CDR2 YSLEER. The CDR3 covers 17 residues. Trimming took 2 bases from V and 4 from J, leaving 15 bases between them. CDR3 amino acids: CASSQNRGEHYNSPLHF. CDR3 in DNA: TGCGCCAGCAGCCAAAACCGTGGGGAGCATTATAATTCACCCCTCCACTTT.

J is TRBJ2-2 and V is TRBV5-6; D is unresolved. CDR3 length equals 12 residues. V was clipped by 0 bases and J by 7 bases, with 4 bases between them. Germline V gene lookup returns CDR1 SGHDT and CDR2 YYEEEE. The CDR3 region is CASSLASGELFF. The CDR3 bases are TGTGCCAGCAGCTTGGCCAGCGGGGAGCTGTTTTTT. Full variable domain (outside the CDR3, taken from reference TRBV5-6 and TRBJ2-2): DAGVTQSPTHLIKTRGQQVTLRCSPKSGHDTVSWYQQALGQGPQFIFQYYEEEERQRGNFPDRFSGHQFPNYSSELNVNALLLGDSALYLCASSLASGELFFGEGSRLTVL.

The chain carries TRBV4-2 and TRBJ1-5; possible D gene TRBD1, 5 bases. From germline, CDR1 is LGHNA and CDR2 YNFKEQ. V lost 0 bases and J 6 bases, leaving 12 bases between the germline ends. The length of the CDR3 is 15 residues. Here the CDR3 reads CASSQDSGGGQPQHF. CDR3 DNA sequence: TGTGCCAGCAGCCAAGATTCGGGGGGGGGTCAGCCCCAGCATTTT.

The chain combines TRBV7-8 with TRBJ1-1, with D possibly being TRBD1 (5 bases). V was pared by 7 bases and J by 0 bases, with 12 bases between. CDR3 length: 14 residues. Germline V lookup: CDR1 SGHVS, CDR2 FQNEAQ. CDR3 nucleotide sequence: TGTGCCAGCACCGGGGGGGGGATGAACACTGAAGCTTTCTTT. Amino acids: CASTGGGMNTEAFF.

This chain connects TRBV6-1 to TRBJ1-1; D is unresolved. Trimming shortened V by 4 bases and J by 5 bases, and 8 bases separated the two germline ends. The CDR3 contains 12 residues. The germline CDR1 and CDR2 sequences are MNHNS and SASEGT. The CDR3 protein is CASSGIYTEAFF. CDR3 in DNA: TGTGCCAGCAGTGGTATATATACTGAAGCTTTCTTT.